This record concerns one TCR beta chain sequence. Its specificity is not known. Assay used: immunoSEQ multiplex PCR; TCRdb lists only in-frame clones, some missing. The sample carries approximately 140,000 clones, 80% to 95% recorded once. This specimen belongs to a study of T cell responses to AZD1222 COVID-19 vaccine. General study results and limits: Repertoire sampling happened only post peak T cell response.

This receptor was obtained from an adult who received the AZD1222 COVID-19 vaccine. Source: peripheral blood, taken 28 days after the second AZD1222 dose.

The CDR3 nucleotides are TGTGCCAGCAGTCCCCTCCCTAGCGGGAGGCCCTACGAGCAGTACTTC. Translated, it gives CASSPLPSGRPYEQYF. V and J are TRBV6-2 or TRBV6-3 and TRBJ2-7, with 11 bases that match TRBD2. The CDR3 spans 16 residues. Germline values: CDR1 MNHEY, CDR2 SVGEGT. V lost 5 bases, J lost 2 bases, and 8 bases stayed unmatched.